Following are 2 T cell receptor beta chains from one sample sequenced in a study of blood T cell repertoires in COVID-19. Repertoires were generated with immunoSEQ multiplex PCR, while TCRdb's copy carries only in-frame clones and drops some. Of 440,000 or so clones in the sample, 75% to 90% are singletons; the top ten hold around 1.5%. Sequencing was done on a sample of peripheral blood. These receptors were taken from a woman between 40 and 55 years old with COVID-19, enrolled during active disease.

The chain uses TRBV6-2 or TRBV6-3 and TRBJ1-1, with TRBD1 as a possible D gene (6 bases). The CDR3 is made up of 16 amino acids. The germline V gene encodes CDR1 MNHEY and CDR2 SVGEGT. V gave up 0 bases and J gave up 4 bases, with 15 bases separating them. CDR3 sequence reads: CASSYSNRTEGTEAFF. CDR3 in DNA: TGTGCCAGCAGTTACTCGAACCGGACAGAGGGCACTGAAGCTTTCTTT.

The V and J genes are TRBV19 and TRBJ2-7, with 9 nucleotides matching TRBD2. Germline V gene data show CDR1 as LNHDA and CDR2 as SQIVND (reference sequence). V trimming: 4 bases; J trimming: 4 bases; junction bases outside the gene matches: 14. The CDR3 contains 17 residues. The CDR3 loop reads CASSTVLTSGHVYEQYF. Written as DNA, the CDR3 is TGTGCCAGTAGTACCGTCCTGACTAGCGGACACGTTTACGAGCAGTACTTC.